The 25 T cell receptor beta chains below come from one sample, sequenced in a study of PD-L1 blockade in urothelial cancer. Regarding time point: peripheral blood 6 weeks after treatment start. Using immunoSEQ multiplex PCR, the repertoire was profiled, and TCRdb retains in-frame clones only, with some absent. The repertoire holds 35,000 to 45,000 clones, more than 75% seen once, with roughly 2.5% in the top ten. The specimen comprised PBMCs, sampled around atezolizumab (anti-PD-L1) treatment. Receptor source: a man aged 65 to 79 with urothelial cancer.

The J gene is TRBJ1-3, the V gene TRBV18; no clear D gene. The germline V gene encodes CDR1 KGHSH and CDR2 LQKENI. The CDR3 loop spans 15 amino acids. V dropped 1 base and J dropped 3 bases, with 10 bases sitting between them. The CDR3 is CASSPLGVGGNTIYF. The CDR3, as DNA: TGTGCCAGCTCACCACTCGGGGTTGGTGGAAACACCATATATTTT.

In this sample, this clone turned up once. This chain connects TRBV30 to TRBJ2-1; the match to TRBD2 covers 9 bases. CDR1 is GTSNPN and CDR2 is SVGIG in the germline V gene (reference sequence). V trimming: 7 bases; J trimming: 9 bases; junction bases outside the gene matches: 13. There are 14 residues in the CDR3. CDR3 amino acids: CASYKAGGSAEQFF. CDR3 nucleotide sequence: TGTGCCTCCTATAAAGCGGGGGGATCGGCTGAGCAGTTCTTC. The entire variable domain, with the rest obtained from reference TRBV30 and TRBJ2-1, is as follows: SQTIHQWPATLVQPVGSPLSLECTVEGTSNPNLYWYRQAAGRGLQLLFYSVGIGQISSEVPQNLSASRPQDRQFILSSKKLLLSDSGFYLCASYKAGGSAEQFFGPGTRLTVL.

The rearrangement joins TRBV5-1 to TRBJ2-3, with unresolved D. Germline loops: CDR1 SGHRS, CDR2 YFSETQ. CDR3 length: 14 residues. Trimming left V 0 bases short and J 6 bases short, with 11 bases between. CDR3 region: CASSLALGFDTQYF. The DNA for the CDR3 is TGCGCCAGCAGCTTGGCGCTTGGCTTTGATACGCAGTATTTT. The full variable domain, with the rest looked up from reference TRBV5-1 and TRBJ2-3, is KAGVTQTPRYLIKTRGQQVTLSCSPISGHRSVSWYQQTPGQGLQFLFEYFSETQRNKGNFPGRFSGRQFSNSRSEMNVSTLELGDSALYLCASSLALGFDTQYFGPGTRLTVL.

This rearrangement joins TRBV19 to TRBJ1-1; D might be TRBD1 (6 bases). This CDR3 comprises 14 residues. CDR1 and CDR2 (germline): LNHDA, SQIVND (reference sequence). Trimming removed 8 bases from V and 5 bases from J, with 18 bases in between. CDR3 nucleotide sequence: TGTGCCAGTCATGGGGGCAGGGGATGGACTGAAGCTTTCTTT. This sequence encodes CASHGGRGWTEAFF.

The chain recombines TRBV4-1 with TRBJ2-5; tentatively, D is TRBD2 (7 bases). The CDR3 sequence is 16 residues long. CDR1 and CDR2 from the germline V gene are MGHRA and YSYEKL. Trimming stripped 0 bases from V and 5 bases from J, with 16 bases between. The DNA for the CDR3 is TGCGCCAGCAGCCAAGAGGGGGGGGCTCATCGGGAGACCCAGTACTTC. The encoded protein is CASSQEGGAHRETQYF.

This clone occurred once. The chain joins TRBV5-1 to TRBJ2-1; 9 bases map to TRBD2. The V gene's germline CDR1 is SGHRS and CDR2 YFSETQ. J was trimmed by 4 bases and V by 1 base; bases with no gene match: 3. The CDR3 is 15 amino acids. The CDR3 reads CASSLSSGVYNEQFF. The CDR3 DNA is TGCGCCAGCAGCTTGTCTAGCGGGGTATACAATGAGCAGTTCTTC.

Of note for this clone: The junction does not match germline at one end; this may be a read error. The rearrangement uses TRBV18 and TRBJ2-7, with 8 nucleotides matching TRBD2. There are 17 residues in the CDR3. Germline V gives CDR1 KGHSH, CDR2 LQKENI. CDR3 sequence: CASSPPGGGRSLGEQYF. DNA for the CDR3: TGTGCCAGCTCCCCACCCGGCGGGGGGCGCTCCTTGGGTGAGCAGTACTTC.

The J gene is TRBJ1-1, the V gene TRBV29-1; tentative D call: TRBD1 (6 bases). Germline lookup yields CDR1 SQVTM and CDR2 ANQGSEA. V lost 4 bases, J lost 1 base, and 13 bases lay in between. This CDR3 is 14 amino acids long. The CDR3 region has the DNA TGCAGCGTTGTGGGCGGACAGACGAACACTGAAGCTTTCTTT. It specifies CSVVGGQTNTEAFF. The variable domain in full, completed from reference TRBV29-1 and TRBJ1-1, reads SAVISQKPSRDICQRGTSLTIQCQVDSQVTMMFWYRQQPGQSLTLIATANQGSEATYESGFVIDKFPISRPNLTFSTLTVSNMSPEDSSIYLCSVVGGQTNTEAFFGQGTRLTVV.

The chain carries TRBV30 and TRBJ2-1; D unresolved. V was clipped by 3 bases and J by 4 bases, with 7 bases between them. This CDR3 is built from 12 residues. Germline assignment: CDR1 GTSNPN and CDR2 SVGIG (reference sequence). In DNA, the CDR3 is TGTGCCTGGAGAGTACAGTACAATGAGCAGTTCTTC. This gives the protein CAWRVQYNEQFF. The whole variable domain, remainder taken from reference TRBV30 and TRBJ2-1, is SQTIHQWPATLVQPVGSPLSLECTVEGTSNPNLYWYRQAAGRGLQLLFYSVGIGQISSEVPQNLSASRPQDRQFILSSKKLLLSDSGFYLCAWRVQYNEQFFGPGTRLTVL.

The rearrangement links TRBV19 to TRBJ2-3; 11 bases are shared with TRBD2. J lost 3 bases, V lost 2 bases, and 4 bases had no gene match. CDR1 and CDR2 (germline): LNHDA, SQIVND (reference sequence). The CDR3 length is 16 residues. CDR3 residues: CASSIRLAGRTDTQYF. Written as DNA, the CDR3 is TGTGCCAGTAGTATACGACTAGCGGGAAGAACAGATACGCAGTATTTT. Variable domain in full (rest from reference TRBV19 and TRBJ2-3): DGGITQSPKYLFRKEGQNVTLSCEQNLNHDAMYWYRQDPGQGLRLIYYSQIVNDFQKGDIAEGYSVSREKKESFPLTVTSAQKNPTAFYLCASSIRLAGRTDTQYFGPGTRLTVL.

The V and J genes are TRBV7-6 and TRBJ2-1; 7 bases fit TRBD2. V lost 0 bases, J lost 6 bases, and 5 bases stayed unmatched. This CDR3 contains 15 residues. Germline CDR1 is SGHVS and CDR2 is FNYEAQ. The CDR3 loop is CASSLAGGPSNEQFF. The CDR3 DNA reads as TGTGCCAGCAGCTTAGCGGGAGGGCCCTCCAATGAGCAGTTCTTC.

This chain joins TRBV7-3 and TRBJ2-3; a weak D match, TRBD1 (6 bases). Trimming took off 5 bases at V and 2 bases at J, with 14 bases between the two ends. Germline-derived CDR1 and CDR2 are SGHTA and FQGTGA. This CDR3 spans 15 amino acids. The CDR3 reads CASSARTASTDTQYF. For the CDR3, the DNA is TGTGCCAGCAGCGCTCGGACAGCATCCACAGATACGCAGTATTTT. Drawing the rest from reference TRBV7-3 and TRBJ2-3, the complete variable domain is GAGVSQTPSNKVTEKGKYVELRCDPISGHTALYWYRQSLGQGPEFLIYFQGTGAADDSGLPNDRFFAVRPEGSVSTLKIQRTERGDSAVYLCASSARTASTDTQYFGPGTRLTVL.

The V and J genes are TRBV19 and TRBJ1-2, with 9 bases matching TRBD1. The CDR3 sequence is 15 residues long. Germline trimming cut 5 bases from V and 6 bases from J; bases unmatched to any gene: 10. In germline, CDR1 is LNHDA, CDR2 SQIVND (reference sequence). CDR3 coding DNA: TGTGCCAGTAGTCCCCAACCGGGACAGGGAAATGGCTACACCTTC. Residues: CASSPQPGQGNGYTF.

The table lists this clone with a count of one. The chain is built from TRBV5-4 and TRBJ2-3, with a tentative D call TRBD2 (5 bases). This CDR3 region has 16 residues. Deletions cut 0 bases from V and 2 bases from J, with 13 bases between. The germline CDR1 and CDR2 sequences are SGHNT and YYREEE (reference sequence). CDR3 in DNA: TGTGCCAGCAGCTTGGCTCCGGCGCGGGTCACAGATACGCAGTATTTT. Translation gives CASSLAPARVTDTQYF. Full variable domain (outside the CDR3, taken from reference TRBV5-4 and TRBJ2-3): ETGVTQSPTHLIKTRGQQVTLRCSSQSGHNTVSWYQQALGQGPQFIFQYYREEENGRGNFPPRFSGLQFPNYSSELNVNALELDDSALYLCASSLAPARVTDTQYFGPGTRLTVL.

The CDR3 reads CAISESDSGVYGYTF. The DNA of the CDR3 is TGTGCCATCAGTGAGTCAGATTCGGGTGTTTATGGCTACACCTTC. This chain uses TRBV10-3 with TRBJ1-2; D remains unclear. The V end lost 0 bases, the J end lost 5 bases, and 13 bases lay between the germline ends. CDR1 and CDR2 (germline): ENHRY, SYGVKD. There are 15 residues in the CDR3.

The gene calls are TRBV15 and TRBJ2-3, with a tentative D call TRBD2 (6 bases). The CDR3 runs 16 residues. V was cut by 1 base and J by 5 bases, with 16 bases left in between. The germline gives CDR1 LNHNV, CDR2 YYDKDF (reference sequence). DNA of the CDR3: TGTGCCACCAGCAGAGTGAAGGGAGGTACGGGAGATACGCAGTATTTT. Translation gives CATSRVKGGTGDTQYF.

The CDR3 DNA follows: TGTGCCAGCAGTGAAGGGACTAGCGGTCACAATGAGCAGTTCTTC. It specifies CASSEGTSGHNEQFF. The gene calls are TRBV2 and TRBJ2-1; TRBD2 aligns across 10 bases. CDR3 length: 15 amino acids. Germline lookup yields CDR1 SNHLY and CDR2 FYNNEI. V shed 1 base, J shed 5 bases, and the junction held 2 bases outside the gene matches. The variable domain in full, with the rest retrieved from reference TRBV2 and TRBJ2-1, is EPEVTQTPSHQVTQMGQEVILRCVPISNHLYFYWYRQILGQKVEFLVSFYNNEISEKSEIFDDQFSVERPDGSNFTLKIRSTKLEDSAMYFCASSEGTSGHNEQFFGPGTRLTVL.

The V and J genes are TRBV7-6 and TRBJ2-5; 11 nucleotides line up with TRBD2. Unmatched junction bases numbered 16, after V lost 4 bases and J lost 6 bases. CDR3 length: 18 amino acids. Germline assignment: CDR1 SGHVS and CDR2 FNYEAQ. The CDR3 DNA sequence: TGTGCCAGCAGCTGGGGTGAATTTATAGCGGGAGGGCAGAAGACCCAGTACTTC. Its translation is CASSWGEFIAGGQKTQYF.

This chain links TRBV6-1 with TRBJ2-5; TRBD2 matches at 7 bases. The germline V gene encodes CDR1 MNHNS and CDR2 SASEGT. The CDR3 length is 14 residues. V shed 7 bases, J shed 5 bases, and the junction held 10 bases outside the gene matches. CDR3 nucleotides: TGTGCCAGCAATGAGCGGGGCCACGGGGAGACCCAGTACTTC. Translation: CASNERGHGETQYF.

The rearrangement links TRBV18 to TRBJ2-5, with 9 bases fitting TRBD2. Trimming removed 4 bases from V and 5 bases from J; junction bases left unmatched: 5. The CDR3 totals 14 residues. The V gene's germline CDR1 is KGHSH and CDR2 LQKENI. DNA for the CDR3: TGTGCCAGCTCACTCAGCGGGAGGTTGGAGACCCAGTACTTC. Amino acids: CASSLSGRLETQYF.

The chain combines TRBV6-5 with TRBJ2-1, with TRBD2 matching 9 bases. The CDR3 length is 15 residues. Trimming cost V 6 bases and J 9 bases; bases outside gene matches: 12. The germline CDR1 and CDR2 sequences are MNHEY and SVGAGI. Here the CDR3 DNA reads TGTGCCAGCAGCACCTCGCGGGAGGGCACTCGTGAGCAGTTCTTC. Translating gives CASSTSREGTREQFF.

The chain recombines TRBV7-3 with TRBJ1-1, with D unclear. Germline V gene data show CDR1 as SGHTA and CDR2 as FQGTGA. The CDR3 is 13 residues long. Trimming stripped 3 bases from V and 6 bases from J, with 11 bases between. Written as DNA, the CDR3 is TGTGCCAGCAGCTTCAGGACGGGAGCTGAAGCTTTCTTT. Amino acid sequence: CASSFRTGAEAFF. Filled out from reference TRBV7-3 and TRBJ1-1, the complete variable domain reads GAGVSQTPSNKVTEKGKYVELRCDPISGHTALYWYRQSLGQGPEFLIYFQGTGAADDSGLPNDRFFAVRPEGSVSTLKIQRTERGDSAVYLCASSFRTGAEAFFGQGTRLTVV.

This chain connects TRBV5-6 to TRBJ2-5, with TRBD2 identical over 11 bases. This CDR3 spans 14 amino acids. With V trimmed by 3 bases and J by 3 bases, 1 base remained unmatched. Looked up from germline, CDR1 is SGHDT and CDR2 is YYEEEE. For the CDR3, the DNA is TGTGCCAGCAGCTCACTAGCGGGAGAAGAGACCCAGTACTTC. Its translation is CASSSLAGEETQYF. Together with reference TRBV5-6 and TRBJ2-5, the CDR3 gives the full variable domain: DAGVTQSPTHLIKTRGQQVTLRCSPKSGHDTVSWYQQALGQGPQFIFQYYEEEERQRGNFPDRFSGHQFPNYSSELNVNALLLGDSALYLCASSSLAGEETQYFGPGTRLLVL.

The rearrangement links TRBV29-1 to TRBJ2-2; 12 bases align to TRBD2. The CDR3 sequence is 16 residues long. V gave up 7 bases and J gave up 1 base; unmatched junction bases: 7. The germline V gene has CDR1 SQVTM and CDR2 ANQGSEA. As DNA, the CDR3 is TGCAGCGCCCGCGTGGGACTAGCGGGGAACACCGGGGAGCTGTTTTTT. Translation gives CSARVGLAGNTGELFF.

The chain joins TRBV2 to TRBJ2-1; D remains unclear. Looked up from germline, CDR1 is SNHLY and CDR2 is FYNNEI. There are 12 residues in the CDR3. The ends were cut back, 2 bases at V and 11 bases at J, with 10 bases in the middle. CDR3 region: CASSERRLKQFF. In DNA form, the CDR3 reads TGTGCCAGCAGTGAACGGCGGCTTAAGCAGTTCTTC.